The rows below give T cell receptor beta chains drawn from one sample of a study of blood T cell repertoires in COVID-19. TCRdb keeps only in-frame clones here, not all; method: immunoSEQ multiplex PCR. Found here are about 190,000 clones, around 89% of them singletons; the top ten hold approximately 4%. The sequencing input was peripheral blood. The receptors stem from a human donor in a cohort sampled during active COVID-19. The CDR3 runs from the conserved cysteine through the conserved F or W. The D gene is left open where the match is weak. Some rows have no size entry. The others give once, few or many, or a class for an expanded clone.

V gene: TRBV2; D gene: -; J gene: TRBJ2-3; clone size: once; CDR3 DNA: TGTGCCAGCAGTGTCGAGAGCACAGATACGCAGTATTTT; CDR3 protein: CASSVESTDTQYF
V gene: TRBV4-3; D gene: -; J gene: TRBJ1-1; clone size: -; CDR3 DNA: TGCGCCAGCAGCCAAGAAGACACCCTGAACACTGAAGCTTTCTTT; CDR3 protein: CASSQEDTLNTEAFF
V gene: TRBV7-2; D gene: -; J gene: TRBJ2-5; clone size: -; CDR3 DNA: TGTGCCAGCAGCTTAGCCCCAGGGATGGGTGGAGAGACCCAGTACTTC; CDR3 protein: CASSLAPGMGGETQYF
V gene: TRBV19; D gene: TRBD1; J gene: TRBJ2-2; clone size: -; CDR3 DNA: TGTGCCAGTAGCCTACAGGGGGCCGGGGAGCTGTTTTTT; CDR3 protein: CASSLQGAGELFF
V gene: TRBV30; D gene: -; J gene: TRBJ2-7; clone size: -; CDR3 DNA: TGTGCCTGGAATGGGGCAGGGGTGGGGGAGCAGTACTTC; CDR3 protein: CAWNGAGVGEQYF
V gene: TRBV9; D gene: TRBD1; J gene: TRBJ1-6; clone size: once; CDR3 DNA: TGTGCCAGCAGCGTAGCCGGGACAGGGGATTCACCCCTCCACTTT; CDR3 protein: CASSVAGTGDSPLHF
V gene: TRBV12-3/TRBV12-4; D gene: -; J gene: TRBJ2-2; clone size: -; CDR3 DNA: TGTGCCAGCACCCCCAATACCGGGGAGCTGTTTTTT; CDR3 protein: CASTPNTGELFF
V gene: TRBV2; D gene: -; J gene: TRBJ1-2; clone size: -; CDR3 DNA: TGTGCCAGCACTGCTACAGGGGGCTACACCTTC; CDR3 protein: CASTATGGYTF
V gene: TRBV2; D gene: -; J gene: TRBJ1-6; clone size: -; CDR3 DNA: TGTGCCAGCAGTGCCTCTAATTCACCCCTCCACTTT; CDR3 protein: CASSASNSPLHF
V gene: TRBV6-2/TRBV6-3; D gene: -; J gene: TRBJ2-2; clone size: once; CDR3 DNA: TGTGCCAGCAGTGACCCGAGAGGGAGTACCGGGGAGCTGTTTTTT; CDR3 protein: CASSDPRGSTGELFF
V gene: TRBV3-1/TRBV3-2; D gene: TRBD2; J gene: TRBJ2-5; clone size: -; CDR3 DNA: TGTGCCAGCAGCCTCTTGGGGACTAGCGGGAGAGGCGAGACCCAGTACTTC; CDR3 protein: CASSLLGTSGRGETQYF
V gene: TRBV18; D gene: TRBD1; J gene: TRBJ1-1; clone size: -; CDR3 DNA: TGTGCCAGCTCACCACCACGGGGACAGGGAAACACTGAAGCTTTCTTT; CDR3 protein: CASSPPRGQGNTEAFF
V gene: TRBV5-1; D gene: TRBD2; J gene: TRBJ2-7; clone size: -; CDR3 DNA: TGCGCCAGCAGCTTTCGCCTAGCGGGAATCGACGAGCAGTACTTC; CDR3 protein: CASSFRLAGIDEQYF
V gene: TRBV5-8; D gene: TRBD1; J gene: TRBJ1-6; clone size: few; CDR3 DNA: TGTGCCAGCAGCCCACCGGGACAGGGCGATTCACCCCTCCACTTT; CDR3 protein: CASSPPGQGDSPLHF
V gene: TRBV7-9; D gene: TRBD2; J gene: TRBJ2-1; clone size: -; CDR3 DNA: TGTGCCAGCAGCCTCCCGTGGGTAGCGGGTGGTTGGGAGCAGTTCTTC; CDR3 protein: CASSLPWVAGGWEQFF
V gene: TRBV19; D gene: -; J gene: TRBJ2-6; clone size: -; CDR3 DNA: TGTGCCAGTAGTATGGCCCCTAGCTGGTCTGGGGCCAACGTCCTGACTTTC; CDR3 protein: CASSMAPSWSGANVLTF
V gene: TRBV29-1; D gene: TRBD2; J gene: TRBJ2-7; clone size: -; CDR3 DNA: TGCAGCGGGGGGAGCGGGAGGTACGAGCAGTACTTC; CDR3 protein: CSGGSGRYEQYF
V gene: TRBV6-6; D gene: TRBD1; J gene: TRBJ2-1; clone size: once; CDR3 DNA: TGTGCCAGCAGTCCACCTCGGACAGGGGGCTATAGGAATGAGCAGTTCTTC; CDR3 protein: CASSPPRTGGYRNEQFF
V gene: TRBV3-1/TRBV3-2; D gene: TRBD2; J gene: TRBJ2-3; clone size: -; CDR3 DNA: TGTGCCAGCAGCCAGGATCTAGCGGGAGCAGTCAAATCGCAGTATTTT; CDR3 protein: CASSQDLAGAVKSQYF
V gene: TRBV5-1; D gene: TRBD1; J gene: TRBJ2-7; clone size: -; CDR3 DNA: TGCGCCAGCAGCTTTACGGGGACAGGTCCCTACGAGCAGTACTTC; CDR3 protein: CASSFTGTGPYEQYF
V gene: TRBV16; D gene: -; J gene: TRBJ2-7; clone size: -; CDR3 DNA: TGTGCCAGCAGCCAATCTCCGGGTGTAGGGCAGTACTTC; CDR3 protein: CASSQSPGVGQYF
V gene: TRBV28; D gene: TRBD2; J gene: TRBJ2-7; clone size: -; CDR3 DNA: TGTGCCAGCAAGGTCTCCGGGACTAGGGACTACGAGCAGTACTTC; CDR3 protein: CASKVSGTRDYEQYF
V gene: TRBV3-1/TRBV3-2; D gene: TRBD1; J gene: TRBJ1-6; clone size: -; CDR3 DNA: TGTGCCAGCAGCCAAGATCGGACAGGGAATTCACCCCTCCACTTT; CDR3 protein: CASSQDRTGNSPLHF
V gene: TRBV20-1; D gene: TRBD2; J gene: TRBJ2-7; clone size: once; CDR3 DNA: TGCAGTGCTAGTGGTAGCGGGCCGTCCTACGAGCAGTACTTC; CDR3 protein: CSASGSGPSYEQYF
V gene: TRBV29-1; D gene: -; J gene: TRBJ2-7; clone size: -; CDR3 DNA: TGCAGCGTTGAATATGGCGGCAGGGGCTACGAGCAGTACTTC; CDR3 protein: CSVEYGGRGYEQYF
V gene: TRBV2; D gene: -; J gene: TRBJ2-7; clone size: -; CDR3 DNA: TGTGCCAGCAGTGGGAGGGGAGGCGAGCAGTACTTC; CDR3 protein: CASSGRGGEQYF
V gene: TRBV10-3; D gene: -; J gene: TRBJ1-5; clone size: -; CDR3 DNA: TGTGCCATCAGTGAAGGGGCTGGCAATCAGCCCCAGCATTTT; CDR3 protein: CAISEGAGNQPQHF
V gene: TRBV10-3; D gene: -; J gene: TRBJ1-1; clone size: -; CDR3 DNA: TGTGCCATCAGTGAGAGGGAGCCGGGGACTGAAGCTTTCTTT; CDR3 protein: CAISEREPGTEAFF
V gene: TRBV7-9; D gene: -; J gene: TRBJ1-1; clone size: -; CDR3 DNA: TGTGCCAGCAGCTTCGGGGGGGTGAACACTGAAGCTTTCTTT; CDR3 protein: CASSFGGVNTEAFF
V gene: TRBV7-2; D gene: -; J gene: TRBJ2-3; clone size: -; CDR3 DNA: TGTGCCAGCAGCTTAGTCGGTAGCGTCACAGATACGCAGTATTTT; CDR3 protein: CASSLVGSVTDTQYF
V gene: TRBV28; D gene: -; J gene: TRBJ1-1; clone size: -; CDR3 DNA: TGTGCCAGCACCGCCGGCTTCCTGGAGGCTTTCTTT; CDR3 protein: CASTAGFLEAFF
V gene: TRBV6-5; D gene: TRBD1; J gene: TRBJ2-3; clone size: -; CDR3 DNA: TGTGCCAGCAGCGGAGGACAGGCCGGGTCGGATACGCAGTATTTT; CDR3 protein: CASSGGQAGSDTQYF
V gene: TRBV18; D gene: -; J gene: TRBJ2-2; clone size: -; CDR3 DNA: TGTGCCAGCTCACCAAACTCACGTGGGCTGTTTTTT; CDR3 protein: CASSPNSRGLFF
V gene: TRBV3-1/TRBV3-2; D gene: TRBD1; J gene: TRBJ2-7; clone size: -; CDR3 DNA: TGTGCCAGCACCTCCGGGACAGGGACCCGGGTGCAGTACTTC; CDR3 protein: CASTSGTGTRVQYF
V gene: TRBV12-3/TRBV12-4; D gene: TRBD1; J gene: TRBJ1-1; clone size: -; CDR3 DNA: TGTGCCAGCAGGAGACAGGGACATACTGAAGCTTTCTTT; CDR3 protein: CASRRQGHTEAFF
V gene: TRBV7-9; D gene: TRBD2; J gene: TRBJ2-3; clone size: -; CDR3 DNA: TGTGCCAGCAGCCAGGGACTAGCGGTCTCGCGCACAGATACGCAGTATTTT; CDR3 protein: CASSQGLAVSRTDTQYF
V gene: TRBV6-2/TRBV6-3; D gene: -; J gene: TRBJ2-3; clone size: -; CDR3 DNA: TGTGCCAGCAGCCTAGGGGGGGTTGGTACGCAGTATTTT; CDR3 protein: CASSLGGVGTQYF
V gene: TRBV19; D gene: TRBD1; J gene: TRBJ1-1; clone size: -; CDR3 DNA: TGTGCCAGTGGGCAGGGGGCGGGGAACACTGAAGCTTTCTTT; CDR3 protein: CASGQGAGNTEAFF
V gene: TRBV7-9; D gene: TRBD1; J gene: TRBJ1-2; clone size: once; CDR3 DNA: TGTGCCAGCAGCGCTGGACAGGCAACGACTAACTATGGCTACACCTTC; CDR3 protein: CASSAGQATTNYGYTF